This T cell receptor (beta chain) was captured by sequencing in a study of beta chain features in type 1 diabetes. The isolated RNA, all of it, was reverse transcribed, so expressed TCRB transcripts were what got sequenced. Repertoires were generated with immunoSEQ multiplex PCR, while TCRdb's copy carries only in-frame clones and drops some. The sample contains about 320,000 clones, approximately 14% of which appear only once. The CDR3 is made up of 12 amino acids. CDR1 and CDR2 (germline): GTSNPN, SVGIG (reference sequence). V lost 0 bases and J 8 bases, leaving 7 bases between the germline ends. Worth noting for this clone: The antigen is unknown. Other nucleotide sequences from this sample produce the same CDR3.

Whole-study findings and limits: Fewer junction insertions and more nucleotide deletions appeared in type 1 diabetes patients.

Sequencing input: central memory CD4+ T cells from blood. This TCR came from a man in his thirties or forties in good health. This chain links TRBV30 with TRBJ1-4; D gene unclear. The CDR3 here is CAWSVRGEKLFF. DNA of the CDR3: TGTGCCTGGAGTGTTCGTGGAGAAAAACTGTTTTTT. The entire variable domain, with the rest obtained from reference TRBV30 and TRBJ1-4, is as follows: SQTIHQWPATLVQPVGSPLSLECTVEGTSNPNLYWYRQAAGRGLQLLFYSVGIGQISSEVPQNLSASRPQDRQFILSSKKLLLSDSGFYLCAWSVRGEKLFFGSGTQLSVL.